These T cell receptor beta chains were read from a single sample in a study of blood T cell repertoires in COVID-19. Libraries were prepared by immunoSEQ multiplex PCR; TCRdb keeps only in-frame clonotypes and omits some of them. The sample contains under 300,000 clones, around 90% of which appear only once. The sequenced sample consisted of PBMCs or T cells enriched from blood (not recorded which). The receptors come from a woman aged 40-49 years who had been exposed to COVID-19. CDR3s include the opening cysteine and the closing phenylalanine or tryptophan. Each record gives: V gene, clone size, J gene, D gene, CDR3 protein, CDR3 DNA. The D gene is left open where the match is weak. Where a row states a size, it is once, few, many or the class of an expanded clone; other rows omit it.

>TRBV4-3|-|TRBJ2-3|-
CASSLSSSTDTQYF
TGCGCCAGCAGCCTGTCCTCCAGCACAGATACGCAGTATTTT
>TRBV19|-|TRBJ2-2|-
CASREGQNTGELFF
TGTGCCAGTAGGGAGGGGCAGAACACCGGGGAGCTGTTTTTT
>TRBV28|-|TRBJ1-5|-
CASGEGRAANQPQHF
TGTGCCAGCGGTGAGGGAAGGGCCGCGAATCAGCCCCAGCATTTT
>TRBV11-2|-|TRBJ2-5|TRBD2
CASSLGTSGKTQYF
TGTGCCAGCAGCCTCGGGACTAGCGGGAAGACCCAGTACTTC
>TRBV10-1|-|TRBJ2-3|-
CASSEGGRGSDTQYF
TGCGCCAGCAGTGAAGGAGGGAGAGGGTCGGATACGCAGTATTTT
>TRBV7-2|-|TRBJ1-6|-
CASRRTTSNSPLHF
TGTGCCAGCAGACGGACAACAAGTAATTCACCCCTCCACTTT
>TRBV3-1/TRBV3-2|-|TRBJ2-7|-
CASSQGGNYEQYF
TGTGCCAGCAGCCAGGGGGGAAACTACGAGCAGTACTTC
>TRBV5-1|-|TRBJ1-2|-
CASSLAAGGDYGYTF
TGTGCCAGCAGCTTGGCCGCCGGGGGGGACTATGGCTACACCTTC
>TRBV28|-|TRBJ2-1|-
CASSPNAGGEQFF
TGTGCCAGCAGTCCCAACGCCGGTGGTGAGCAGTTCTTC
>TRBV2|-|TRBJ2-3|-
CASSEGLADTQYF
TGTGCCAGCAGTGAAGGACTAGCAGATACGCAGTATTTT
>TRBV7-8|-|TRBJ2-5|-
CASSLGLFDRVETQYF
TGTGCCAGCAGCTTAGGATTGTTCGACAGAGTAGAGACCCAGTACTTC
>TRBV7-9|-|TRBJ1-2|-
CASSLGSAGYGYTF
TGTGCCAGCAGCTTAGGATCGGCAGGCTATGGCTACACCTTC
>TRBV4-1|-|TRBJ1-4|-
CASTSPGTNEKLFF
TGCGCCAGCACAAGCCCAGGGACTAATGAAAAACTGTTTTTT
>TRBV24-1|few|TRBJ1-2|-
CATSDPGENYGYTF
TGTGCCACCAGTGATCCCGGGGAGAACTATGGCTACACCTTC
>TRBV27|-|TRBJ2-1|-
CASSPDGRGNEQFF
TGTGCCAGCAGTCCAGATGGGAGAGGGAATGAGCAGTTCTTC
>TRBV5-1|-|TRBJ2-5|TRBD2
CASSALAGQETQYF
TGTGCCAGCAGCGCACTAGCGGGACAAGAGACCCAGTACTTC
>TRBV18|once|TRBJ2-5|-
CASSQTRGETQYF
TGTGCCAGCTCACAGACTCGGGGAGAGACCCAGTACTTC
>TRBV19|-|TRBJ1-5|TRBD1
CASRRTGGAWDNQPQHF
TGTGCCAGTAGGCGGACAGGGGGCGCTTGGGACAATCAGCCCCAGCATTTT
>TRBV19|-|TRBJ1-1|-
CASSIGRGTEAFF
TGTGCCAGTAGTATAGGGCGGGGCACTGAAGCTTTCTTT
>TRBV7-9|-|TRBJ1-1|-
CASSWHRDKNTEAFF
TGTGCCAGCAGCTGGCACCGGGACAAAAACACTGAAGCTTTCTTT
>TRBV5-5|-|TRBJ2-3|-
CASSWIGGGTDTQYF
TGTGCCAGCAGCTGGATAGGGGGGGGCACAGATACGCAGTATTTT
>TRBV28|-|TRBJ2-1|TRBD2
CASRISGGIYNEQFF
TGTGCCAGCAGGATAAGCGGGGGGATCTACAATGAGCAGTTCTTC
>TRBV7-9|-|TRBJ2-3|TRBD1
CASRPVTGWTDTQYF
TGTGCCAGCAGACCCGTGACAGGGTGGACAGATACGCAGTATTTT
>TRBV9|-|TRBJ1-4|-
CASSVDKEYSKKLFF
TGTGCCAGCAGCGTAGACAAGGAGTATAGCAAAAAACTGTTTTTT
>TRBV7-6|-|TRBJ2-3|TRBD1
CASSPRQGLRTDTQYF
TGTGCCAGCAGCCCTCGACAGGGGCTACGCACAGATACGCAGTATTTT